The 8 T cell receptor beta chains presented below share a single source sample, sequenced in a study of cytomegalovirus exposure and HLA in healthy donors. PCR used 60 Vbeta primers and 13 Jbeta primers. Repertoires were generated with immunoSEQ multiplex PCR, while TCRdb's copy carries only in-frame clones and drops some. Of around 180,000 clones detected, about three quarters appear once; the ten largest clones hold around 6%. The source material was PBMCs. Receptor source: a man between 35 and 55 years old in good health and CMV-seronegative.

This clone was seen a few times. The chain recombines TRBV5-1 with TRBJ2-5, with 10 bases matching TRBD1. Trimming took 3 bases from V and 2 from J; bases not matched to a gene: 4. This CDR3 comprises 15 residues. Per the germline V gene, CDR1 is SGHRS and CDR2 is YFSETQ. DNA of the CDR3: TGCGCCAGCAGCTCGACGGGACAGGGGCAAGAGACCCAGTACTTC. It is translated as CASSSTGQGQETQYF.

The V and J genes are TRBV4-3 and TRBJ2-5; D may be TRBD2 (5 bases). Looked up from germline, CDR1 is LGHNA and CDR2 is YSLEER. This CDR3 is 17 amino acids long. V was cut by 2 bases and J by 2 bases, with 18 bases left in between. CDR3 sequence: CASSQHTRGGGQETQYF. The CDR3 coding sequence is TGCGCCAGCAGCCAACATACGCGAGGAGGTGGGCAAGAGACCCAGTACTTC.

The chain uses TRBV9 and TRBJ2-7; no firm D call. Germline lookup yields CDR1 SGDLS and CDR2 YYNGEE. This CDR3 is 12 amino acids long. V lost 4 bases, J lost 5 bases, and 10 bases lay in between. CDR3 protein: CASSSSEHEQYF. The CDR3 DNA follows: TGTGCCAGCAGCTCTTCTGAGCACGAGCAGTACTTC. Looking up the rest from reference TRBV9 and TRBJ2-7 gives the full variable domain: DSGVTQTPKHLITATGQRVTLRCSPRSGDLSVYWYQQSLDQGLQFLIQYYNGEERAKGNILERFSAQQFPDLHSELNLSSLELGDSALYFCASSSSEHEQYFGPGTRLTVT.

Here the CDR3 DNA reads TGTGCCAGCAGTCTAGTCAAATACAATGAGCAGTTCTTC. This translates into CASSLVKYNEQFF. The chain is built from TRBV6-1 and TRBJ2-1; D not certain. The germline gives CDR1 MNHNS, CDR2 SASEGT. The CDR3 is made up of 13 amino acids. Trimming pared 5 bases from V and 4 bases from J, leaving 9 bases between.

V is TRBV7-2 and J is TRBJ2-7, with TRBD2 as a possible D gene (6 bases). In germline, CDR1 is SGHTA, CDR2 FQGNSA. The CDR3 runs 15 residues. Trimming removed 5 bases from V and 4 bases from J, with 18 bases in between. The DNA for the CDR3 is TGTGCCAGCAGCCAAGCGGGCGGGAAAAGTTACGAGCAGTACTTC. It is translated as CASSQAGGKSYEQYF.

The chain employs TRBV4-3 and TRBJ1-5; D unclear. V lost 0 bases and J lost 0, with 6 bases in between. The CDR3 runs 15 residues. CDR1 is LGHNA and CDR2 is YSLEER in the germline V gene. This chain's CDR3 is CASSQDLLSNQPQHF. Written as DNA, the CDR3 is TGCGCCAGCAGCCAAGATCTTCTTAGCAATCAGCCCCAGCATTTT.

This rearrangement joins TRBV30 to TRBJ2-6; D may be TRBD1 (6 bases). The CDR3 loop spans 14 amino acids. V was clipped by 5 bases and J by 0 bases, with 8 bases between them. Germline CDR1 is GTSNPN and CDR2 is SVGIG (reference sequence). Here the CDR3 reads CAWDRSSGANVLTF. The CDR3 bases are TGTGCCTGGGACAGGAGCTCTGGGGCCAACGTCCTGACTTTC.

The chain links TRBV7-7 to TRBJ2-7; TRBD1 matches at 7 bases. V gave up 1 base and J gave up 4 bases; unmatched junction bases: 7. The CDR3 has 15 residues. The germline CDR1 and CDR2 sequences are SSHAT and FNYEAQ (reference sequence). The CDR3, as DNA: TGTGCCAGCAGCTTAGGGGTAGGGGGCGGGTACGAGCAGTACTTC. Encoded protein: CASSLGVGGGYEQYF.